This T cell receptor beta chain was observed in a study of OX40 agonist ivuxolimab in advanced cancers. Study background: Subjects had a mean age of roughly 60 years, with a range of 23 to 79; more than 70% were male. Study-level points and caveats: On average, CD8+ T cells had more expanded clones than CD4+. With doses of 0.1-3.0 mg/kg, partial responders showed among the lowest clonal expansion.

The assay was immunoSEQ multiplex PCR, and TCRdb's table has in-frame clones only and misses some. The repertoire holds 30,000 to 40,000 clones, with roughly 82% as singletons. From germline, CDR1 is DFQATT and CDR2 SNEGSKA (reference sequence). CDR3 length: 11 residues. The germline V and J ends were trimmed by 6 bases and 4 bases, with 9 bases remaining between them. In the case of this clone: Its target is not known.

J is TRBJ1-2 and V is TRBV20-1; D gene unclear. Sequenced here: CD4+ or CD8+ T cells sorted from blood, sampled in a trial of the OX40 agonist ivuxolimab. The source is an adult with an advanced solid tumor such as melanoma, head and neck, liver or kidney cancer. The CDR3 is CSALDLYGYTF. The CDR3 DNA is TGCAGTGCCCTCGACCTCTATGGCTACACCTTC.